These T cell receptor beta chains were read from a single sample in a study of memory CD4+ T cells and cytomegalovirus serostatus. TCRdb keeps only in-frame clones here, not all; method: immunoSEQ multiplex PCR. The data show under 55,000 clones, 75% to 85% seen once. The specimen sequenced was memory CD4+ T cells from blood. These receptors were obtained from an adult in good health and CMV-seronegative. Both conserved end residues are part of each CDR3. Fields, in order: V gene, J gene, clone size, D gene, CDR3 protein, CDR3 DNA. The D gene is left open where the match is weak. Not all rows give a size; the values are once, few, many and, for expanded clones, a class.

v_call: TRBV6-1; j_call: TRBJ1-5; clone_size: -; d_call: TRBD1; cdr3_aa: CASKYRGQTKQPQHF; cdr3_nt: TGTGCCAGCAAATATAGGGGGCAGACCAAACAGCCCCAGCATTTT
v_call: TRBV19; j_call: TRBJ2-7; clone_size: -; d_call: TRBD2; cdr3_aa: CASSTSLAGGSYYEQYF; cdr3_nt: TGTGCCAGTAGTACTTCATTAGCGGGAGGTTCCTACTACGAGCAGTACTTC
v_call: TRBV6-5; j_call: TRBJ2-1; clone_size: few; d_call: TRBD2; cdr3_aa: CASTRDLAGGSEQFF; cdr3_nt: TGTGCCAGCACCCGGGACCTAGCGGGAGGCAGTGAGCAGTTCTTC
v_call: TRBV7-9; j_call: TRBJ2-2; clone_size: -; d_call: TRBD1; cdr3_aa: CASSRQGAGELFF; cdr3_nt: TGTGCCAGCAGCCGACAGGGGGCCGGGGAGCTGTTTTTT
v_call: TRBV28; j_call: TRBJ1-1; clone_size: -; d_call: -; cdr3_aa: CASSLGPRGGTFGEAFF; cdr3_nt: TGTGCCAGCAGTTTAGGCCCCCGTGGGGGCACGTTTGGTGAAGCTTTCTTT
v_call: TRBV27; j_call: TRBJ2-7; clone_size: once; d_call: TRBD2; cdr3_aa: CASSHTSGPTPYEQYF; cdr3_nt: TGTGCCAGCAGTCATACTAGCGGTCCCACCCCCTACGAGCAGTACTTC
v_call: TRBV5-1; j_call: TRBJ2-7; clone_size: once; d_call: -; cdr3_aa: CASSPGAGVLYEQYF; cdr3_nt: TGCGCCAGCAGCCCGGGGGCTGGAGTCCTGTACGAGCAGTACTTC
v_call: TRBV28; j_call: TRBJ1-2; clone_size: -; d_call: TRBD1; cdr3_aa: CASRMTGEGGYTF; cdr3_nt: TGTGCCAGCCGGATGACAGGGGAGGGTGGCTACACCTTC
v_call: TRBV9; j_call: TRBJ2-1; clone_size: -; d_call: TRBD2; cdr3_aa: CASSPGLAGPYNEQFF; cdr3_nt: TGTGCCAGCAGCCCGGGACTAGCGGGACCCTACAATGAGCAGTTCTTC
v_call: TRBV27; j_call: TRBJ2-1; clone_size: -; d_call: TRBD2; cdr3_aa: CASSTLSGGPYNEQFF; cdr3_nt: TGTGCCAGCAGTACCCTTAGCGGGGGGCCCTACAATGAGCAGTTCTTC
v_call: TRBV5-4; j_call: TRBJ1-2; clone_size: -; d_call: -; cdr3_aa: CASSLGGGNGYTF; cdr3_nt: TGTGCCAGCAGCTTGGGGGGGGGCAATGGCTACACCTTC
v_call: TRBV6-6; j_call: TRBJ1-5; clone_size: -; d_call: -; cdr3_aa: CASSYSGSRNQPQHF; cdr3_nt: TGTGCCAGCAGTTACTCGGGGAGTCGCAATCAGCCCCAGCATTTT
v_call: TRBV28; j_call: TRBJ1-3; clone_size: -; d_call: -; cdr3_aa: CGAEGLRNTIYF; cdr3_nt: TGCGGGGCTGAGGGTTTGAGAAACACCATATATTTT
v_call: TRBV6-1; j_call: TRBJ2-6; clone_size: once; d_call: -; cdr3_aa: CASSVNSGANVLTF; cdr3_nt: TGTGCCAGCAGTGTGAACTCTGGGGCCAACGTCCTGACTTTC
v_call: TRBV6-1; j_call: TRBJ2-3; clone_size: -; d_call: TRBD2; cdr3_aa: CATKLADSTDTQYF; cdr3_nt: TGTGCCACCAAACTAGCGGACAGCACAGATACGCAGTATTTT
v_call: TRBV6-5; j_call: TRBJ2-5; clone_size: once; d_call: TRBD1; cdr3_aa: CASSYFGGQGGETQYF; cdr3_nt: TGTGCCAGCAGTTACTTTGGGGGACAGGGGGGAGAGACCCAGTACTTC
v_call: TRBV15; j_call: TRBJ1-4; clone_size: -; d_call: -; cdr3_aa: CATSRPPEGEKLFF; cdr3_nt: TGTGCCACCAGCCGCCCCCCGGAGGGGGAAAAACTGTTTTTT
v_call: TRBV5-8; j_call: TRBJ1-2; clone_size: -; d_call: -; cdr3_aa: CASSLKTANYGYTF; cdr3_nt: TGTGCCAGCAGCTTGAAAACCGCTAACTATGGCTACACCTTC
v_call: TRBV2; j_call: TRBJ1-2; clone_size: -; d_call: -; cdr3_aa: CASSDENGYTF; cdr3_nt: TGTGCCAGCAGTGATGAAAATGGCTACACCTTC
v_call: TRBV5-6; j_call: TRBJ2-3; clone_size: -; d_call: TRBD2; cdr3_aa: CASSRSGRATDTQYF; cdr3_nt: TGTGCCAGCAGCCGTAGCGGGAGGGCGACAGATACGCAGTATTTT
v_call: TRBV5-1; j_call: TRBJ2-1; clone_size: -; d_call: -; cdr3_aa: CASSLGQRGANEQFF; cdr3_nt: TGCGCCAGCAGCTTGGGACAGAGGGGGGCCAATGAGCAGTTCTTC
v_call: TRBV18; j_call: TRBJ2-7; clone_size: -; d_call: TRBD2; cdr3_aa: CASSPLTSGRVYEQYF; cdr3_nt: TGTGCCAGCTCACCCCTCACTAGCGGGAGGGTTTACGAGCAGTACTTC
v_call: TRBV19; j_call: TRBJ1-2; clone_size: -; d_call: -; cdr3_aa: CASRVGANYGYTF; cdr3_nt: TGTGCCAGTAGGGTAGGAGCTAACTATGGCTACACCTTC
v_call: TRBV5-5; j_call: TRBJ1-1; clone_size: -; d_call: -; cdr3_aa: CASSFRDFTEAFF; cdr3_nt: TGTGCCAGCAGCTTCCGGGATTTTACTGAAGCTTTCTTT
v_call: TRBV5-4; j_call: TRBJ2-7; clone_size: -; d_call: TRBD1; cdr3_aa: CASSIGQGTNEQYF; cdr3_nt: TGTGCCAGCAGCATAGGACAGGGGACAAACGAGCAGTACTTC
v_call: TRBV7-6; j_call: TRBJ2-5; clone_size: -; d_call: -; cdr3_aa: CASSSQETQYF; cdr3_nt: TGTGCCAGCAGCAGTCAAGAGACCCAGTACTTC
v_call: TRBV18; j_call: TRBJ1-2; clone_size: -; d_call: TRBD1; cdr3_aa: CASSPVPGQGVSGYTF; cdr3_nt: TGTGCCAGCTCACCAGTCCCGGGACAGGGGGTATCGGGCTACACCTTC
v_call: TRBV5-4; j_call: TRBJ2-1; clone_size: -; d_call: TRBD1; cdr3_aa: CASSRDRVNNEQFF; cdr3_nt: TGTGCCAGCAGCCGGGACAGGGTGAACAATGAGCAGTTCTTC
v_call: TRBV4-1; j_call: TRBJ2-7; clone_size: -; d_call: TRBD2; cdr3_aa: CASSPILSGRKGEQYF; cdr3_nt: TGCGCCAGCAGCCCAATCCTTAGCGGGAGAAAGGGGGAGCAGTACTTC
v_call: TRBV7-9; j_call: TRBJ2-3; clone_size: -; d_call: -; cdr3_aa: CASSLSFRGEPQYF; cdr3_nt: TGTGCCAGCAGCTTAAGTTTTCGGGGAGAACCGCAGTATTTT
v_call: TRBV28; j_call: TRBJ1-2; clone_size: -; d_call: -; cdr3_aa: CASNQGGGHGYTF; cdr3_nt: TGTGCCAGCAACCAAGGTGGGGGCCATGGCTACACCTTC
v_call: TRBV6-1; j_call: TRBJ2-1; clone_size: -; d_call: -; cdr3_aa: CASKDGRGVTHEQFF; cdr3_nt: TGTGCCAGCAAAGATGGGAGGGGGGTAACGCATGAGCAGTTCTTC
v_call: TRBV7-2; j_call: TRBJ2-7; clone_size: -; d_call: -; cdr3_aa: CASSLTHPYEQYF; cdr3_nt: TGTGCCAGCAGCTTAACCCATCCCTACGAGCAGTACTTC
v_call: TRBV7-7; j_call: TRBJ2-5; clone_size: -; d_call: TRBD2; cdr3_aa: CASSPGLAGGETQYF; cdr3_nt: TGTGCTAGCAGCCCAGGACTAGCGGGAGGAGAGACCCAGTACTTC
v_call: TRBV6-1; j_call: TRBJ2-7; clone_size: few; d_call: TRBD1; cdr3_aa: CASSYYRGATYEQYF; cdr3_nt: TGTGCCAGCAGCTATTACAGGGGAGCGACGTACGAGCAGTACTTC
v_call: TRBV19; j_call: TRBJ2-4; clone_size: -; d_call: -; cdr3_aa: CASSIGGRGIGAKNIQYF; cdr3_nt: TGTGCCAGTAGTATAGGGGGTCGGGGGATTGGGGCCAAAAACATTCAGTACTTC
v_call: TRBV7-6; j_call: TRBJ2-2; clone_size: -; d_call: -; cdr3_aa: CASSPGRLTGELFF; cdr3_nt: TGTGCCAGCAGCCCCGGCAGGCTCACCGGGGAGCTGTTTTTT
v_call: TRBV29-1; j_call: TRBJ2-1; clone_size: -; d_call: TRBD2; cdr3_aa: CSARPTSGPSNEQFF; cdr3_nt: TGCAGCGCCCGACCCACTAGCGGGCCCTCTAATGAGCAGTTCTTC
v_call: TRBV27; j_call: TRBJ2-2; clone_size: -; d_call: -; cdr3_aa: CASRLLTRLAGELFF; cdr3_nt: TGTGCCAGCAGGCTCCTGACTAGGTTGGCCGGGGAGCTGTTTTTT
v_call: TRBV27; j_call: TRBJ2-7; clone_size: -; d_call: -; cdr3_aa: CASSLLSQGLSEQYF; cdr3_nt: TGTGCCAGCAGTTTATTATCCCAGGGGTTGAGCGAGCAGTACTTC
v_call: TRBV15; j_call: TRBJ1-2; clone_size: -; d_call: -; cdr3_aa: CATSRERREDGYTF; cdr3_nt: TGTGCCACCAGCAGAGAGAGACGGGAAGATGGCTACACCTTC
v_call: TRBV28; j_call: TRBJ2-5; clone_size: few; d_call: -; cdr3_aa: CASSFTNGQQETQYF; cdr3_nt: TGTGCCAGCAGTTTTACTAATGGACAGCAAGAGACCCAGTACTTC
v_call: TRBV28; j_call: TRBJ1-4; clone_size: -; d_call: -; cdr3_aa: CASSTRVVGEKLFF; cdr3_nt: TGTGCCAGCAGTACCCGGGTAGTGGGCGAAAAACTGTTTTTT
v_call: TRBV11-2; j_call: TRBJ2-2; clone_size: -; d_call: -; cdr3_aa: CASSLGLGGTGELFF; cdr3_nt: TGTGCCAGCAGCTTAGGGTTAGGGGGAACCGGGGAGCTGTTTTTT
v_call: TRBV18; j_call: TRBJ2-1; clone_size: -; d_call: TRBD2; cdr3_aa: CASSPGGLAGVNEQFF; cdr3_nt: TGTGCCAGCTCACCAGGGGGACTAGCGGGAGTCAATGAGCAGTTCTTC
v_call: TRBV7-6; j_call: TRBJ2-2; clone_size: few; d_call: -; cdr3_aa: CASSPTGTGELFF; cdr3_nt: TGTGCCAGCAGCCCCACAGGGACCGGGGAGCTGTTTTTT
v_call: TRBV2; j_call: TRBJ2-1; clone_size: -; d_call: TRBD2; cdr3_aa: CAGQTSGNGEQFF; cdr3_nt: TGTGCCGGCCAGACTAGCGGGAATGGTGAGCAGTTCTTC
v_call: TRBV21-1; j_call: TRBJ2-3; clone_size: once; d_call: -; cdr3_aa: CASSKTGLAGDTQYF; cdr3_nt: TGTGCCAGCAGCAAAACGGGACTAGCGGGAGATACGCAGTATTTT
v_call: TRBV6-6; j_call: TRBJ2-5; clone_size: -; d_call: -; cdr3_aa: CASSPPGQETQYF; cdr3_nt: TGTGCCAGCAGTCCCCCGGGTCAAGAGACCCAGTACTTC
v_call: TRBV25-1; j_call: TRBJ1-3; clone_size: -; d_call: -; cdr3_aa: CATGSPSGAIYF; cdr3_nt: TGTGCCACCGGAAGTCCCTCGGGCGCCATATATTTT
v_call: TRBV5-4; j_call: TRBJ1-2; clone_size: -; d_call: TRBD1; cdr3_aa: CASSVQGARGGYTF; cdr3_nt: TGTGCCAGCAGCGTACAGGGGGCGCGAGGTGGCTACACCTTC
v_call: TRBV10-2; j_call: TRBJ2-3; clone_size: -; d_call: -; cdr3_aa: CASSEYSRVQDTQYF; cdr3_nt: TGCGCCAGCAGTGAGTATAGCAGGGTGCAAGATACGCAGTATTTT
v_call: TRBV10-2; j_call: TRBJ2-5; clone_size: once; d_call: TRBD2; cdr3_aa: CASKPGTSEETQYF; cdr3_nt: TGCGCCAGCAAGCCCGGGACTAGCGAAGAGACCCAGTACTTC
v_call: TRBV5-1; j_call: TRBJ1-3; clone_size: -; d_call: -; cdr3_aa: CASSFADPGASGNTIYF; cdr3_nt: TGCGCCAGCAGCTTCGCTGACCCGGGGGCCTCTGGAAACACCATATATTTT
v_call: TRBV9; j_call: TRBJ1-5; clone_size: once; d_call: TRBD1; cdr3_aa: CASSVDRDLQPQHF; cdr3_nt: TGTGCCAGCAGCGTTGACAGGGACTTACAGCCCCAGCATTTT